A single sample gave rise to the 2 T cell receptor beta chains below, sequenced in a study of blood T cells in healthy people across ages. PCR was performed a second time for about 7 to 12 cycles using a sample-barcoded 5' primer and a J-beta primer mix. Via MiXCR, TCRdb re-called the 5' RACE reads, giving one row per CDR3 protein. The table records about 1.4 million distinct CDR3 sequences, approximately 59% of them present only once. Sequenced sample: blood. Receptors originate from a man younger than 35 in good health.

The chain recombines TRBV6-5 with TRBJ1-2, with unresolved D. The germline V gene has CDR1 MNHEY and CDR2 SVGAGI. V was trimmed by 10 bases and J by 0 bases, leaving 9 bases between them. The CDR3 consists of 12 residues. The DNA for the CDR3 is TGTGCCACGGAAGGACCTAACTATGGCTACACCTTC. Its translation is CATEGPNYGYTF.

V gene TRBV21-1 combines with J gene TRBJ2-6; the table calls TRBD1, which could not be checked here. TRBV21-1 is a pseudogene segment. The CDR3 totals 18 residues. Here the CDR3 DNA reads TGTGCCAGCAGCAAAGAAGGGCGGGAGGGCCCTGGGGCCAACGTCCTGACTTTC. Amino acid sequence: CASSKEGREGPGANVLTF.